The 2 T cell receptor beta chains listed next were all sequenced from one sample in a study of neurological immune-mediated disorders. TCRdb reprocessed the 5' RACE reads via MiXCR and lists one record per CDR3 protein. The table records about 84,000 distinct CDR3 sequences, around 10% of them present only once. The sequenced sample consisted of PBMCs. All receptors come from a man aged 35-49 years in good health.

This clonotype was counted many times. The V call is TRBV7-9, the J call TRBJ2-2, with unresolved D. The CDR3 consists of 15 residues. Germline assignment: CDR1 SEHNR and CDR2 FQNEAQ (reference sequence). V was clipped by 2 bases and J by 4 bases, with 11 bases between them. In DNA form, the CDR3 reads TGTGCCAGCAGCTTAACGTCCACACTCACCGGGGAGCTGTTTTTT. This sequence encodes CASSLTSTLTGELFF.

In its sample, this clonotype was seen many times. The chain is built from TRBV7-2 and TRBJ2-5; the match to TRBD2 covers 10 bases. Germline V gives CDR1 SGHTA, CDR2 FQGNSA. The CDR3 contains 16 residues. Trimming took 5 bases from V and 1 from J; bases not matched to a gene: 7. The DNA for the CDR3 is TGTGCCAGCAGCCGCCGTAGCGGGAGGCTCCAAGAGACCCAGTACTTC. It encodes CASSRRSGRLQETQYF.